Below, 5 T cell receptor beta chains from the same sample are listed, as sequenced in a study of blood T cell repertoires in COVID-19. The table came from immunoSEQ multiplex PCR; TCRdb's copy has only in-frame clones and leaves some out. The sample lists fewer than 95,000 clones, approximately 90% occurring once. The sequenced sample was peripheral blood. The receptor set was obtained from a woman older than 75 with acute or convalescent COVID-19.

This clone was recorded only once. The V gene is TRBV19, the J gene TRBJ1-5; TRBD1 aligns across 9 bases. V dropped 4 bases and J dropped 6; count of bases not matched to a gene: 10. Germline CDR1 is LNHDA and CDR2 is SQIVND (reference sequence). The CDR3 is 16 residues long. For the CDR3, the DNA is TGTGCCAGTAGTACGGTCGGGACAGGGCAGTCTCAGCCCCAGCATTTT. Translated: CASSTVGTGQSQPQHF.

The chain is built from TRBV2 and TRBJ1-6; 12 positions match TRBD1. Germline V gene data show CDR1 as SNHLY and CDR2 as FYNNEI. The CDR3 is 16 amino acids. With 5 bases clipped from V and 10 bases from J, the junction kept 9 bases outside the gene matches. CDR3 DNA: TGTGCCAGCAGTTGGGGGACAGGGGGCGGTAACTCACCCCTCCACTTT. Translation: CASSWGTGGGNSPLHF.

This clone showed up just a few times. The CDR3 protein is CASSQEAGAGRNQPQHF. The CDR3 coding sequence is TGCGCCAGCAGCCAAGAGGCGGGGGCAGGGAGAAATCAGCCCCAGCATTTT. This sequence joins TRBV4-3 and TRBJ1-5, with D possibly being TRBD1 (6 bases). V dropped 0 bases and J dropped 4 bases, with 16 bases sitting between them. The CDR3 is made up of 17 amino acids. Germline CDR1 LGHNA, CDR2 YSLEER.

CDR3 bases: TGTGCCAGCAGGGACAGGACTGAAGCTTTCTTT. Translation gives CASRDRTEAFF. This sequence joins TRBV6-5 and TRBJ1-1; 7 nucleotides line up with TRBD1. Per the germline V gene, CDR1 is MNHEY and CDR2 is SVGAGI. The CDR3 is 11 residues long. Unmatched junction bases numbered 0, after V lost 6 bases and J lost 5 bases.

This rearrangement joins TRBV5-1 to TRBJ2-2; 7 bases align to TRBD1. Germline CDR1 and CDR2: SGHRS and YFSETQ. CDR3 length: 16 residues. The ends lost 4 bases at V and 0 bases at J; junction bases unmatched: 6. The CDR3 DNA follows: TGCGCCAGCAGCCCGACAGGGAATCCGAACACCGGGGAGCTGTTTTTT. This encodes CASSPTGNPNTGELFF.